The rows below give T cell receptor beta chains drawn from one sample of a study of yellow fever vaccine responses in identical twins. TCRdb re-analysed the RT-PCR reads in MiXCR, keeping a single row per CDR3 protein. The sample lists about 9,000 distinct CDR3 sequences, roughly 88% occurring once. The material sequenced was T cells from blood (PBMCs), unsorted or a sorted subset (not recorded which), taken before or after yellow fever vaccination (not recorded which). The origin of the receptors is a woman aged 18-30 years who received the yellow fever vaccine. Both conserved end residues are part of each CDR3. D genes are given only for firm matches. A clone size is listed for some rows: how often the clone was seen (once, few, many), or a class if it is expanded.

clone_size	j_call	d_call	v_call	cdr3_nt	cdr3_aa
.	TRBJ2-1	.	TRBV11-2	TGTGCCAGCAGCTACTACAATGAGCAGTTCTTC	CASSYYNEQFF
.	TRBJ1-2	.	TRBV10-3	TGTGCCATCAGTGGATCTACTGGAGCTAACTATGGCTACACCTTC	CAISGSTGANYGYTF
few	TRBJ2-1	TRBD2	TRBV28	TGTGCCAGCAGTTTTGGGCTAGCGGGTGACAATGAGCAGTTCTTC	CASSFGLAGDNEQFF
.	TRBJ2-1	.	TRBV29-1	TGCAGCGTTGAAGAACCCCGGATTCTCCATGAGCAGTTCTTC	CSVEEPRILHEQFF
few	TRBJ1-1	.	TRBV2	TGTGCCAGCAGTGGGGTTCGAGGGAACCCTGAAGCTTTCTTT	CASSGVRGNPEAFF
.	TRBJ1-1	.	TRBV29-1	TGCAGCGTTATAGGCCGGATGAACACTGAAGCTTTCTTT	CSVIGRMNTEAFF
.	TRBJ1-2	.	TRBV28	TGTGCCAGCACGGCGTCTTTAAGAGGCTACACCTTC	CASTASLRGYTF
.	TRBJ2-1	TRBD1	TRBV3-1	TGTGCCAGCAGCCAATTACAGGGGGCCTACAATGAGCAGTTCTTC	CASSQLQGAYNEQFF
.	TRBJ1-2	TRBD1	TRBV12-3/TRBV12-4	TGTGCCAGCAGTGGCCGGGACAGGGGGCTAGTCTATGGCTACACCTTC	CASSGRDRGLVYGYTF
.	TRBJ1-2	TRBD1	TRBV6-1	TGTGCCAGCAGGACGACAGGGTTGGGCTACACCTTC	CASRTTGLGYTF
.	TRBJ1-6	TRBD1	TRBV4-1	TGCGCCAGCAGCCAAAAAGGGGGCGTCGGGTCACCCCTCCACTTT	CASSQKGGVGSPLHF
.	TRBJ2-1	.	TRBV2	TGTGCCAGCAGTGCGATAGCGATTGGGGGACACAATGAGCAGTTCTTC	CASSAIAIGGHNEQFF
once	TRBJ2-1	TRBD2	TRBV12-3/TRBV12-4	TGTGCCAGCAGTCGACTAGCGGGATGGTATGAGCAGTTCTTC	CASSRLAGWYEQFF
.	TRBJ2-4	.	TRBV5-1	TGCGCCAGCAGCTCATGGGGAACAGATAAAAACATTCAGTACTTC	CASSSWGTDKNIQYF
.	TRBJ1-5	TRBD1	TRBV27	TGTGCCAGCAGTCCGGACAGGGGAACTAATCAGAGGCAGCATTTT	CASSPDRGTNQRQHF
.	TRBJ1-4	.	TRBV10-3	TGTGCCATCAAGTCGTCCCCGGATAATGAAAAACTGTTTTTT	CAIKSSPDNEKLFF
few	TRBJ2-3	TRBD1	TRBV5-5	TGTGCCAGCAGTCCACGCTGGACAGGGACAGATACGCAGTATTTT	CASSPRWTGTDTQYF
.	TRBJ2-1	TRBD1	TRBV6-2/TRBV6-3	TGTGCCAGCAGAAATACAGGGGGGTCCTACAATGAGCAGTTCTTC	CASRNTGGSYNEQFF
.	TRBJ1-1	TRBD1	TRBV2	TGTGCCAGCAGTGAAGGCGGACAGGGGAGGAGCACTGAAGCTTTCTTT	CASSEGGQGRSTEAFF
.	TRBJ2-5	TRBD1	TRBV5-1	TGCGCCAGCACCAAACAGGGGGAAGAGACCCAGTACTTC	CASTKQGEETQYF
.	TRBJ2-6	.	TRBV21-1	TGTGCCAGCAGCCACTCGGCAGCCCCCTCTGGGGCCAACGTCCTGACTTTC	CASSHSAAPSGANVLTF
.	TRBJ2-1	.	TRBV10-3	TGTGCCATCAGGATTTACGATGAGCAGTTCTTC	CAIRIYDEQFF
.	TRBJ2-7	.	TRBV12-3/TRBV12-4	TGTGCCAGCAGGCCAAGGACGGATAGGGACGAGCAGTACTTC	CASRPRTDRDEQYF
.	TRBJ1-3	.	TRBV12-3/TRBV12-4	TGTGCCAGCTCGGCGGGTCACCGCTCTGGAAACACCATATATTTT	CASSAGHRSGNTIYF
.	TRBJ1-5	.	TRBV28	TGTGCCAGCAGTCCCGGGGCAGGGATATATCAGCCCCAGCATTTT	CASSPGAGIYQPQHF
.	TRBJ1-1	.	TRBV20-1	TGCAGTGCTAGAAAAGGGGGGCCTGAAGCTTTCTTT	CSARKGGPEAFF
.	TRBJ1-5	TRBD1	TRBV23-1	TGCGCCAGTTCTGGGGACAGCCACGGCTATCAGCCCCAGCATTTT	CASSGDSHGYQPQHF
.	TRBJ1-2	.	TRBV5-1	TGCGCCAGCAGCTTCGGGGGACGCAGCTATGGCTACACCTTC	CASSFGGRSYGYTF
once	TRBJ2-1	.	TRBV11-1	TGTGCCAGCAGCTTAGTTCTCAATGAGAAGTTCTTC	CASSLVLNEKFF
.	TRBJ2-5	.	TRBV18	TGTGCCAGCTCACCACGGGCTACTCAAGAGACCCAGTACTTC	CASSPRATQETQYF
.	TRBJ2-7	.	TRBV12-3/TRBV12-4	TGTGCCAGCAGTTTAGGGCCGGGGACATACGAGCAGTACTTC	CASSLGPGTYEQYF
few	TRBJ2-1	TRBD2	TRBV29-1	TGCAGCGTTGGCGGACTAGGCGATGAGCAGTTCTTC	CSVGGLGDEQFF
.	TRBJ2-2	TRBD1	TRBV7-2	TGTGCCAGCAGCGAGAGGGACAGCTTCACCGGGGAGCTGTTTTTT	CASSERDSFTGELFF
.	TRBJ1-1	.	TRBV20-1	TGCAATGCCCGAACTTACACTGAAGCTTTCTTT	CNARTYTEAFF
.	TRBJ1-1	.	TRBV20-1	TGCAGTGTCTCGGCCGGAAGCACTGAAGCTTTCTTT	CSVSAGSTEAFF
.	TRBJ1-5	.	TRBV29-1	TGCAGCACCGCGCCCCAGCATTTT	CSTAPQHF
.	TRBJ2-1	TRBD2	TRBV12-3/TRBV12-4	TGTGCCAGCAGTTTCAGGACTAGCGGGAACCATGAGCAGTTCTTC	CASSFRTSGNHEQFF
.	TRBJ2-3	.	TRBV15	TGTGCCACCAGCAGAGCCGGAGCGGATCTCACAGATACGCAGTATTTT	CATSRAGADLTDTQYF
.	TRBJ1-6	.	TRBV13	TGTGCCAGCAGCCTCAGGGGTTCACCCCTCCACTTT	CASSLRGSPLHF
.	TRBJ1-5	.	TRBV2	TGTGCCAGCGGTGAGCCCCAGCATTTT	CASGEPQHF
.	TRBJ2-5	.	TRBV7-7	TGTGCCAGCAGCCCCACGGGGGAGACCCAGTACTTC	CASSPTGETQYF
.	TRBJ2-7	.	TRBV14	TGTGCCAGCAGCCAAGGGGTGGTGCAGTACTTC	CASSQGVVQYF
.	TRBJ2-4	.	TRBV5-1	TGCGCCAGCAGCTTGGTTCGGACAGACCGAGACTCCAAAAACATTCAGTACTTC	CASSLVRTDRDSKNIQYF
.	TRBJ2-3	.	TRBV4-2	TGTGCCAGCAGCCAAGAAAGTGGGAGAGGAGTAGATACGCAGTATTTT	CASSQESGRGVDTQYF
.	TRBJ2-1	.	TRBV11-2	TGTGCCAGCAGTTTAGGAGATAATGAGCAGTTCTTC	CASSLGDNEQFF
.	TRBJ2-7	.	TRBV7-9	TGTGCCAGCAGCTACGATTACGAGCAGTACTTC	CASSYDYEQYF
.	TRBJ2-3	TRBD1	TRBV18	TGTGCCAGCTCACCACCGTATGAGGGACAGGGCACAGATACGCAGTATTTT	CASSPPYEGQGTDTQYF
.	TRBJ1-2	.	TRBV9	TGTGCCAGCAGCGTAGTTGAAAAACGCGACTATGGCTACACCTTC	CASSVVEKRDYGYTF
.	TRBJ2-1	TRBD2	TRBV5-1	TGCGCCAGCAGCATAAGCGGGGAATACTACAATGAGCAGTTCTTC	CASSISGEYYNEQFF
.	TRBJ2-1	TRBD2	TRBV29-1	TGCAGCGTTGCTTCGGGACTAACTCTCCATGAGCAGTTCTTC	CSVASGLTLHEQFF
.	TRBJ2-1	.	TRBV2	TGTGCCAGCATAAGACAGGCTTTAGACAATGAGCAGTTCTTC	CASIRQALDNEQFF
.	TRBJ1-2	.	TRBV29-1	TGCAGCGTCGTGACAGTAACGCCTTCTGGCTACACCTTC	CSVVTVTPSGYTF
.	TRBJ2-3	.	TRBV20-1	TGCAGTGCTACGTCAGTGGGCGATACGCAGTATTTT	CSATSVGDTQYF
.	TRBJ2-7	TRBD2	TRBV18	TGTGCCAGCTCACCATTAGGGAGCGGGAGTACCTACGAGCAGTACTTC	CASSPLGSGSTYEQYF